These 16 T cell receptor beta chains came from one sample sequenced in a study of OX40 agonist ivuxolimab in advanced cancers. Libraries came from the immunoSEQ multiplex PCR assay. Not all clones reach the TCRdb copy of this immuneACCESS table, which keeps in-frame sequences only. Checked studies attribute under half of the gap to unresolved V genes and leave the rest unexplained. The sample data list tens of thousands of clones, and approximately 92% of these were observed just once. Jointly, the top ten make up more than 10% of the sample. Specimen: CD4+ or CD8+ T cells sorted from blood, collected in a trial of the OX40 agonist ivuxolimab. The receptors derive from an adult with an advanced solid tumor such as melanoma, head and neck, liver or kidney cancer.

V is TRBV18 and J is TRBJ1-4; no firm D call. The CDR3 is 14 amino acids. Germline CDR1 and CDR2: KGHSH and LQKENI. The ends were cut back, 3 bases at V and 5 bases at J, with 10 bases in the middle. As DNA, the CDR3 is TGTGCCAGCTCACCTAAGTCCCCGAATGAAAAACTGTTTTTT. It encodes CASSPKSPNEKLFF.

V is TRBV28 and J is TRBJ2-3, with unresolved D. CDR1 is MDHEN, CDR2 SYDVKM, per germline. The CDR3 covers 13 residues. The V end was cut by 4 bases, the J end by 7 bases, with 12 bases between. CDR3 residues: CASSSTPSYTQYF. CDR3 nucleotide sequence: TGTGCCAGCAGTTCTACCCCGTCATATACGCAGTATTTT. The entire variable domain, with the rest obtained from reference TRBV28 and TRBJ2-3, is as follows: DVKVTQSSRYLVKRTGEKVFLECVQDMDHENMFWYRQDPGLGLRLIYFSYDVKMKEKGDIPEGYSVSREKKERFSLILESASTNQTSMYLCASSSTPSYTQYFGPGTRLTVL.

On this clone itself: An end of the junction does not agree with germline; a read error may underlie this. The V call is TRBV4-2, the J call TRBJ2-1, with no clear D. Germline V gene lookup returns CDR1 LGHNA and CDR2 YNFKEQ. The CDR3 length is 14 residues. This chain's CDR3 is CASSQELGVNGQFF. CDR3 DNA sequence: TGTGCCAGCAGCCAAGAGCTTGGGGTAAATGGGCAGTTCTTC.

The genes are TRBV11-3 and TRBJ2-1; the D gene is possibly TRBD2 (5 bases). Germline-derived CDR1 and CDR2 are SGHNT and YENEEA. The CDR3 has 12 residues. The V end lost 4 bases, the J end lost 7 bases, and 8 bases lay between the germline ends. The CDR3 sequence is CASSSRRNEQFF. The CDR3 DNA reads TGTGCCAGCAGCTCAAGGAGGAATGAGCAGTTCTTC.

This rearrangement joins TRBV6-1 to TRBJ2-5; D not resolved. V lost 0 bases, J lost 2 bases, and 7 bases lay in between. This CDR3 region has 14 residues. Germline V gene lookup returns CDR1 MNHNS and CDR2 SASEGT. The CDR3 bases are TGTGCCAGCAGTGAAGCTTCAGAGCAAGAGACCCAGTACTTC. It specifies CASSEASEQETQYF.

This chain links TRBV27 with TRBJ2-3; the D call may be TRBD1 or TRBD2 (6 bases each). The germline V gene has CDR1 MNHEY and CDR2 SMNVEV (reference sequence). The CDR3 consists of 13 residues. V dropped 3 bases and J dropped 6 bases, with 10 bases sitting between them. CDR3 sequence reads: CASSFRGRDTQYF. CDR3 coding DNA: TGTGCCAGCAGTTTTCGGGGGCGGGATACGCAGTATTTT.

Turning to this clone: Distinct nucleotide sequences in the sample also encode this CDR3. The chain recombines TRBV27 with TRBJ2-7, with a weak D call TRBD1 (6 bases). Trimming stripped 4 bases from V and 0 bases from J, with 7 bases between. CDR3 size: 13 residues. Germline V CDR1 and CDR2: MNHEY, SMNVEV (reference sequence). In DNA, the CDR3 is TGTGCCAGCAGTTGGGGGCTCTCCTACGAGCAGTACTTC. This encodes CASSWGLSYEQYF.

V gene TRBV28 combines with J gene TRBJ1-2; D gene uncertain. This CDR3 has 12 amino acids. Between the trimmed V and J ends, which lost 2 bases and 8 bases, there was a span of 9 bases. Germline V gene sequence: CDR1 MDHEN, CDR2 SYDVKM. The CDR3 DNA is TGTGCCAGCAGTTTAGCAGATCGGGGCTACACCTTC. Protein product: CASSLADRGYTF.

CDR3 sequence: CASSLTSHAYEQYF. CDR3 DNA: TGTGCCAGCAGTTTAACTAGCCACGCCTACGAGCAGTACTTC. This chain links TRBV28 with TRBJ2-7, with D tentatively TRBD2 (6 bases). CDR1 is MDHEN, CDR2 SYDVKM, per germline. Trimming cost V 2 bases and J 2 bases, with 10 bases left between them. The CDR3 has 14 residues. Full variable domain (missing parts from reference TRBV28 and TRBJ2-7): DVKVTQSSRYLVKRTGEKVFLECVQDMDHENMFWYRQDPGLGLRLIYFSYDVKMKEKGDIPEGYSVSREKKERFSLILESASTNQTSMYLCASSLTSHAYEQYFGPGTRLTVT.

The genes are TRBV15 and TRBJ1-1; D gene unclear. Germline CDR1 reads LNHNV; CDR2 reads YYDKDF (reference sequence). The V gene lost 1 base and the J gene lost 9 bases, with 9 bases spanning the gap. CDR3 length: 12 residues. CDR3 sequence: CATSRAYLQAFF. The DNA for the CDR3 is TGTGCCACCAGCAGAGCCTACCTGCAAGCTTTCTTT.

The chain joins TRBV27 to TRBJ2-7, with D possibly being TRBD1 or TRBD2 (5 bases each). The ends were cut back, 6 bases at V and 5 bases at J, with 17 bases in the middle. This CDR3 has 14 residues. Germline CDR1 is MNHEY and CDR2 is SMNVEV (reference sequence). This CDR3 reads CASRPGPTVNEQYF. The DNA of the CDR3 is TGTGCCAGCAGACCGGGACCAACGGTCAACGAGCAGTACTTC.

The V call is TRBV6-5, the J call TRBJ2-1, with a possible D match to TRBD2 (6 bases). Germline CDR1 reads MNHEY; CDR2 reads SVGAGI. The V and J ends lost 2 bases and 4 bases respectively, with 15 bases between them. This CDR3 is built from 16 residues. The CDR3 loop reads CASSYGAGPFYNEQFF. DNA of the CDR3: TGTGCCAGCAGTTACGGCGCGGGGCCCTTTTACAATGAGCAGTTCTTC.

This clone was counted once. The CDR3 DNA sequence: TGTGCCAGCAGCCAGGGACAGGGGGGTGAAGCTTTCTTT. Translating gives CASSQGQGGEAFF. This chain uses TRBV6-6 with TRBJ1-1; 11 bases map to TRBD1. There are 13 residues in the CDR3. V lost 6 bases and J lost 7; bases outside the gene matches: 4. CDR1 is MNHNY, CDR2 SVGAGI, per germline (reference sequence).

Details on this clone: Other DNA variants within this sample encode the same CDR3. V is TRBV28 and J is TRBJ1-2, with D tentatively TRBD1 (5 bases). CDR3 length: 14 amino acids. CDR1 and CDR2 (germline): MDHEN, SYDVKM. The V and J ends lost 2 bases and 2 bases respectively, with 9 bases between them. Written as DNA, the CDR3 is TGTGCCAGCAGTTTAGGGGGGAGAAACTATGGCTACACCTTC. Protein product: CASSLGGRNYGYTF.

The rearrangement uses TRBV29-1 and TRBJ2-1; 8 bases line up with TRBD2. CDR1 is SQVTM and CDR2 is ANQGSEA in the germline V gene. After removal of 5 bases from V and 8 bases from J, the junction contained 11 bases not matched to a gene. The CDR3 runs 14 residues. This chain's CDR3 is CSVRAGVPIDEQFF. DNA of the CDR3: TGCAGCGTTCGAGCGGGGGTGCCAATAGATGAGCAGTTCTTC.

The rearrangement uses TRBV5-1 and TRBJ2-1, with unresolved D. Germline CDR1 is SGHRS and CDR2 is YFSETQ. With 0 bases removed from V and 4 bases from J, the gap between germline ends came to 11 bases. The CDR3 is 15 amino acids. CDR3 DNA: TGCGCCAGCAGCTTGGAAGGCAGGAATTACAATGAGCAGTTCTTC. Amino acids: CASSLEGRNYNEQFF.